Listed below are T cell receptor beta chains from one sample, sequenced in a study of blood T cell repertoires in COVID-19. Data came from immunoSEQ multiplex PCR; TCRdb stores just in-frame clones and leaves some out. The table has 300,000 to 450,000 clones, over 75% seen once; the top ten hold 1.3%. Sequenced: PBMCs or T cells enriched from blood (not recorded which). The receptor source for this set is a man aged 25-40 years who had recovered from COVID-19. Each CDR3 is given without its conserved first and last residue. A D gene is named only where the DNA matches it firmly.

d_call: -; v_call: TRBV27; cdr3_aa: ASSLSIGAVQETQY
d_call: -; v_call: TRBV11-2; cdr3_aa: ASSTTRGETEAF
d_call: TRBD2; v_call: TRBV19; cdr3_aa: ASTAGGGETQY
d_call: -; v_call: TRBV3-1/TRBV3-2; cdr3_aa: ASSPGTGFYTRPNYGYT
d_call: -; v_call: TRBV5-1; cdr3_aa: ASSWDLGGELF
d_call: TRBD1; v_call: TRBV2; cdr3_aa: ASSGQGGTEAF
d_call: -; v_call: TRBV14; cdr3_aa: ASSYFGELF
d_call: TRBD1; v_call: TRBV5-1; cdr3_aa: ASSLEGTGRGPYGYT
d_call: -; v_call: TRBV5-1; cdr3_aa: ASSSHGVNEKLF
d_call: -; v_call: TRBV6-6; cdr3_aa: ASRGGAFYNEQF
d_call: TRBD1; v_call: TRBV4-3; cdr3_aa: ASSQAHRGRETQY
d_call: -; v_call: TRBV12-5; cdr3_aa: ASGLPFPEAGGGYT
d_call: -; v_call: TRBV11-3; cdr3_aa: ASSLDHGAEETQY
d_call: TRBD1; v_call: TRBV3-1/TRBV3-2; cdr3_aa: ASSQEGQGLDTQY
d_call: -; v_call: TRBV11-3; cdr3_aa: ASSLDLVSEQF
d_call: TRBD1; v_call: TRBV14; cdr3_aa: ASSQGRDRIYGYT
d_call: -; v_call: TRBV12-3/TRBV12-4; cdr3_aa: ASSFGGSTEAF
d_call: TRBD1; v_call: TRBV6-2/TRBV6-3; cdr3_aa: ASSKQGNQPQH
d_call: -; v_call: TRBV18; cdr3_aa: ASSRGQNEQY
d_call: TRBD1; v_call: TRBV10-3; cdr3_aa: AISAGGNYGYT
d_call: -; v_call: TRBV11-2; cdr3_aa: ASSFRPRVYGYT
d_call: -; v_call: TRBV5-5; cdr3_aa: ASSFQESGYT
d_call: -; v_call: TRBV19; cdr3_aa: ASSPTGVQETQY
d_call: TRBD1; v_call: TRBV30; cdr3_aa: ACRQGAGYGYT
d_call: TRBD1; v_call: TRBV10-3; cdr3_aa: ATQPGQSNSPLH
d_call: -; v_call: TRBV27; cdr3_aa: ASSFGGGGEAF
d_call: -; v_call: TRBV21-1; cdr3_aa: ASSMSRSGANVLT
d_call: -; v_call: TRBV7-8; cdr3_aa: ASSEQDSSPLH
d_call: -; v_call: TRBV6-1; cdr3_aa: ASSEENSGQETQY
d_call: TRBD2; v_call: TRBV3-1/TRBV3-2; cdr3_aa: ASSLLAGQETQY
d_call: -; v_call: TRBV7-2; cdr3_aa: ASSLDGADYGYT
d_call: TRBD1; v_call: TRBV4-1; cdr3_aa: ASSQSYRDRGNTIY
d_call: TRBD1; v_call: TRBV11-2; cdr3_aa: ASSTDRAETQY
d_call: TRBD1; v_call: TRBV19; cdr3_aa: ASSRQGFGDSPLH
d_call: -; v_call: TRBV6-1; cdr3_aa: ASSENTWNSPLH
d_call: -; v_call: TRBV14; cdr3_aa: ASSPYGSSGNTIY
d_call: -; v_call: TRBV20-1; cdr3_aa: SASRSEDYGYT
d_call: -; v_call: TRBV18; cdr3_aa: ASSPPWRESTGELF
d_call: -; v_call: TRBV20-1; cdr3_aa: SIRATGELF
d_call: TRBD1; v_call: TRBV4-1; cdr3_aa: ASSPGTELNYGYT
d_call: -; v_call: TRBV30; cdr3_aa: AWSSARDGSNQPQH
d_call: -; v_call: TRBV7-8; cdr3_aa: ASSLAGAIYNSPLH
d_call: -; v_call: TRBV18; cdr3_aa: ASSLQGGGTYNEQF
d_call: TRBD1; v_call: TRBV27; cdr3_aa: ASSNRGTEAF
d_call: TRBD2; v_call: TRBV5-4; cdr3_aa: ASSTGTSGFYNEQF
d_call: -; v_call: TRBV3-1/TRBV3-2; cdr3_aa: ASSLRGPTNTEAF
d_call: -; v_call: TRBV27; cdr3_aa: ASSFIYGGRSTDTQY
d_call: -; v_call: TRBV4-1; cdr3_aa: ASSQESGFSYNEQF